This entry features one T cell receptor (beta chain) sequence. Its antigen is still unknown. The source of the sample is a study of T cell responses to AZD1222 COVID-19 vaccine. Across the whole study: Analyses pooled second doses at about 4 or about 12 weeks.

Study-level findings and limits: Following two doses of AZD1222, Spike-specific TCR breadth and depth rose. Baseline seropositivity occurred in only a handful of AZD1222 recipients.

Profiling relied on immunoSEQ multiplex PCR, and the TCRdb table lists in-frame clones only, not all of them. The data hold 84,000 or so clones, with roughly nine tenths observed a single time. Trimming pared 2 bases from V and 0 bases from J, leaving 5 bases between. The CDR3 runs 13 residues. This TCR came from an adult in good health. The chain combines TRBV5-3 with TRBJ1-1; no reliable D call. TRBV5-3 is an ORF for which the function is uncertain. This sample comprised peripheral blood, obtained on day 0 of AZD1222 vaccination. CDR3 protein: CARSFWLNTEAFF. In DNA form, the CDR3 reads TGTGCCAGAAGCTTTTGGCTGAACACTGAAGCTTTCTTT.